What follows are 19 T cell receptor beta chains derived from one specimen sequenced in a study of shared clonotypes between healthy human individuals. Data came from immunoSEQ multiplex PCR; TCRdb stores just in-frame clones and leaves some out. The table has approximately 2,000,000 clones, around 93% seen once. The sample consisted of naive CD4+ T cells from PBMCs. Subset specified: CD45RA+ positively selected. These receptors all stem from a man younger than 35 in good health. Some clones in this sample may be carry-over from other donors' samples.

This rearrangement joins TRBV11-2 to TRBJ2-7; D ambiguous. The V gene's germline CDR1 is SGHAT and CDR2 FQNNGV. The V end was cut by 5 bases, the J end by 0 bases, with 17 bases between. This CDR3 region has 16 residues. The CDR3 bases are TGTGCCAGCAGCCCCACTTCTCCGGACCTCTCCTACGAGCAGTACTTC. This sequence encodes CASSPTSPDLSYEQYF.

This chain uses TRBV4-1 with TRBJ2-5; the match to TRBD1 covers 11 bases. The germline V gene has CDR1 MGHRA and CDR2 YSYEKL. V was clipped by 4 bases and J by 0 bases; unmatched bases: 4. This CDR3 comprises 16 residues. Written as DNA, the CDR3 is TGCGCCAGCAGCCTCGGGGACAGGGGGAACCAAGAGACCCAGTACTTC. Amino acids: CASSLGDRGNQETQYF.

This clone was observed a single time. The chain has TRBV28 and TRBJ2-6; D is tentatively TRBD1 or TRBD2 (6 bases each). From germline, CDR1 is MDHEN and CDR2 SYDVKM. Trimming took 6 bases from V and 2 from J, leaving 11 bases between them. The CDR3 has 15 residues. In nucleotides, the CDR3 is TGTGCCAGCAGCGAAGGGGGGCCTGGGGCCAACGTCCTGACTTTC. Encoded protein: CASSEGGPGANVLTF.

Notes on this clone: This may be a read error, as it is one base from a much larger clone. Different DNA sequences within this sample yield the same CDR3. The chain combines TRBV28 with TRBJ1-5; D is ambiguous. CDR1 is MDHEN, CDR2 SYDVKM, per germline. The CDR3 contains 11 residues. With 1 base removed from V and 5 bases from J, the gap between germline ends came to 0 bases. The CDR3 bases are TGTGCCAGCAGTTTATATCAGCCCCAGCATTTT. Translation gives CASSLYQPQHF.

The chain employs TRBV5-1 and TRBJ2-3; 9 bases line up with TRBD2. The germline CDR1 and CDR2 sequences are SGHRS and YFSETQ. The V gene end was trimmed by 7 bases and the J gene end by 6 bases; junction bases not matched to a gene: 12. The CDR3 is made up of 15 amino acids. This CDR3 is CASCTSGPHLDTQYF. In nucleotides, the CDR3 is TGCGCCAGCTGCACTAGCGGGCCCCACCTCGATACGCAGTATTTT.

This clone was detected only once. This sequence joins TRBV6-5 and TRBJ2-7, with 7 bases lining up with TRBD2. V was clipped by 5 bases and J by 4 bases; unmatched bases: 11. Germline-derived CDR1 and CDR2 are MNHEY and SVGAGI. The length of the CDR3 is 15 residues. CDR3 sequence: CASSAGGSGAYEQYF. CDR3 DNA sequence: TGTGCCAGCAGTGCGGGCGGGAGTGGGGCATACGAGCAGTACTTC.

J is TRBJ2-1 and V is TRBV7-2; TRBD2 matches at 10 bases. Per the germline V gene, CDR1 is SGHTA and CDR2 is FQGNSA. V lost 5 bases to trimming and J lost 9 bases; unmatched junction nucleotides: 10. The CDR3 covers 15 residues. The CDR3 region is CASSTAASGSIEQFF. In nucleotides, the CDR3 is TGTGCCAGCAGCACCGCGGCTAGCGGGAGCATTGAGCAGTTCTTC.

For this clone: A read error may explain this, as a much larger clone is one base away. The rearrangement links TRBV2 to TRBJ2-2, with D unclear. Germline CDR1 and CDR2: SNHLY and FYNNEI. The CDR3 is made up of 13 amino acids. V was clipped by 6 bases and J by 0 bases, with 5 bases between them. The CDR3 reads CASSSPNTGELFF. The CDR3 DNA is TGTGCCAGCAGCTCCCCGAACACCGGGGAGCTGTTTTTT.

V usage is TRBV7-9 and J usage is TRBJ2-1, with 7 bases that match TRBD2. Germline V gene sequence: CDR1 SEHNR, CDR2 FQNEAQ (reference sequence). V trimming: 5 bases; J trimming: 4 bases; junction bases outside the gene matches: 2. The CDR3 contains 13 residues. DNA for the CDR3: TGTGCCAGCAGCACGGGACTATACAATGAGCAGTTCTTC. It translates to CASSTGLYNEQFF. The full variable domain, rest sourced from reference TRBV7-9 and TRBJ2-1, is DTGVSQNPRHKITKRGQNVTFRCDPISEHNRLYWYRQTLGQGPEFLTYFQNEAQLEKSRLLSDRFSAERPKGSFSTLEIQRTEQGDSAMYLCASSTGLYNEQFFGPGTRLTVL.

In nucleotides, the CDR3 is TGTGCCAGCAGCTCTAGGACAGGAGAGAACACCGGGGAGCTGTTTTTT. Translating it yields CASSSRTGENTGELFF. The chain combines TRBV7-2 with TRBJ2-2; 7 bases are a match to TRBD1. CDR3 length equals 16 residues. The germline V gene encodes CDR1 SGHTA and CDR2 FQGNSA. With 4 bases clipped from V and 1 base from J, the junction kept 6 bases outside the gene matches.

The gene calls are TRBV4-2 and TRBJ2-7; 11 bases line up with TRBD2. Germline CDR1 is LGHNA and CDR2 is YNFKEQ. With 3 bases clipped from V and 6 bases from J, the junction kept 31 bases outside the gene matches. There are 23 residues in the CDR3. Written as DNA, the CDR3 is TGTGCCAGCAGCCAGGATGAGGGGGTTAAGATATTAGCGGGAGGGCCGAAAGGGGCCGAGCAGTACTTC. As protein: CASSQDEGVKILAGGPKGAEQYF.

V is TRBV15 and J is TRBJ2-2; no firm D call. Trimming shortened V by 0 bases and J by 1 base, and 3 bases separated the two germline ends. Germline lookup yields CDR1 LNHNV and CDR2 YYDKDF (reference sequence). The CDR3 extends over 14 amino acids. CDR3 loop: CATSRDENTGELFF. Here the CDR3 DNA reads TGTGCCACCAGCAGAGATGAGAACACCGGGGAGCTGTTTTTT.

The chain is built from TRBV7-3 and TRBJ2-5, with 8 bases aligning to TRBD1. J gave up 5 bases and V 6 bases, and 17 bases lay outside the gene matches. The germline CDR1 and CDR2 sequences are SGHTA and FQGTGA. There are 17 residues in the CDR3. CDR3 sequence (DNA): TGTGCCAGCAGTCCTCGTTTGTCGCAGGGGGCGTTTGAGACCCAGTACTTC. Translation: CASSPRLSQGAFETQYF.

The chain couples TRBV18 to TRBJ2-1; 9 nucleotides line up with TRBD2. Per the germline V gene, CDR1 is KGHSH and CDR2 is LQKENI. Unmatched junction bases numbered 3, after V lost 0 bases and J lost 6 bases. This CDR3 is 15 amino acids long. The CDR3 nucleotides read TGTGCCAGCTCACCACCTGGGACTAGCAGCAATGAGCAGTTCTTC. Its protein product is CASSPPGTSSNEQFF.

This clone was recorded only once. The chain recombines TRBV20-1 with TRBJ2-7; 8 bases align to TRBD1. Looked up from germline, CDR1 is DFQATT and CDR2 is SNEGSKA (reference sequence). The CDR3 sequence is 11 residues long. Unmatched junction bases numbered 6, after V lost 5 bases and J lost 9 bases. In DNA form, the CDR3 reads TGCAGTGCTCACTCAGGGGGCGGGCAGTACTTC. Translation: CSAHSGGGQYF.

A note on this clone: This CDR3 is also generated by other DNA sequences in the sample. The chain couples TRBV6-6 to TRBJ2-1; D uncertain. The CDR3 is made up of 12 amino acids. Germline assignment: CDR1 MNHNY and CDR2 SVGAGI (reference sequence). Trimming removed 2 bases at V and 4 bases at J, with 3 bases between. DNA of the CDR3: TGTGCCAGCAGTTACGGTTACAATGAGCAGTTCTTC. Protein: CASSYGYNEQFF.

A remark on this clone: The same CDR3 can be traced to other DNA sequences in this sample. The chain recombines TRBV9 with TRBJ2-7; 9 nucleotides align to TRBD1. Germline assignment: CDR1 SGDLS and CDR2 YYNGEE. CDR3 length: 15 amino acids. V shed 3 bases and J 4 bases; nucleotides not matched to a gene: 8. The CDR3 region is CASSAGTGRGYEQYF. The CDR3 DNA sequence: TGTGCCAGCAGCGCGGGGACAGGGCGAGGATACGAGCAGTACTTC.

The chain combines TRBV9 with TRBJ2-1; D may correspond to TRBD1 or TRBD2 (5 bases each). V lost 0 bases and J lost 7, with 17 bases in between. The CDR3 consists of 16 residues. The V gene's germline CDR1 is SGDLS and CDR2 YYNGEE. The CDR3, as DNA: TGTGCCAGCAGCGTAGTGGGGGTTTTTTTTAGTAATGAGCAGTTCTTC. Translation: CASSVVGVFFSNEQFF. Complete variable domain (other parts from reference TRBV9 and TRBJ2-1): DSGVTQTPKHLITATGQRVTLRCSPRSGDLSVYWYQQSLDQGLQFLIQYYNGEERAKGNILERFSAQQFPDLHSELNLSSLELGDSALYFCASSVVGVFFSNEQFFGPGTRLTVL.

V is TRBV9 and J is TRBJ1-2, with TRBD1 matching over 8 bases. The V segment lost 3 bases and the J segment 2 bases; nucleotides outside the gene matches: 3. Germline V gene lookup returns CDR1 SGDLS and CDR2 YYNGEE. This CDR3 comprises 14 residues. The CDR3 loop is CASSAWTGNYGYTF. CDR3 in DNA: TGTGCCAGCAGCGCCTGGACAGGGAACTATGGCTACACCTTC.